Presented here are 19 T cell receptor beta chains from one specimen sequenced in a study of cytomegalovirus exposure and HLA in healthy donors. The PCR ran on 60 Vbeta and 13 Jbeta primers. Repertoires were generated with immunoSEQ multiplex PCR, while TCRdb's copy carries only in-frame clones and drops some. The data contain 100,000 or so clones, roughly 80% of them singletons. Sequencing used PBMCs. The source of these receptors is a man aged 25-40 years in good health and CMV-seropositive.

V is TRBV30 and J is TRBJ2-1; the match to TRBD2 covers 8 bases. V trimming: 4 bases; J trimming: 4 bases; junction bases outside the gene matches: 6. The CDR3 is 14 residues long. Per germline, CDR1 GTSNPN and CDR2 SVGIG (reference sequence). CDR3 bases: TGTGCCTGGACGTCGGGAGGGGCTTACAATGAGCAGTTCTTC. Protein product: CAWTSGGAYNEQFF.

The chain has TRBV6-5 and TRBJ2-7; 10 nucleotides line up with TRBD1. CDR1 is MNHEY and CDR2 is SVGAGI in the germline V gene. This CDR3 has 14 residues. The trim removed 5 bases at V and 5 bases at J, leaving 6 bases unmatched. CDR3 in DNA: TGTGCCAGCAGTCCCGGGACAGGGGTCAACGAGCAGTACTTC. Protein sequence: CASSPGTGVNEQYF.

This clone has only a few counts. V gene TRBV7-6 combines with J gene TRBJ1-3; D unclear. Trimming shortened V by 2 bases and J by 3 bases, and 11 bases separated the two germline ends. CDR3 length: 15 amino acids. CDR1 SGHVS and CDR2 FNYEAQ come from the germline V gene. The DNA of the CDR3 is TGTGCCAGCAGCTTACGGGGAGAAGATGGAAACACCATATATTTT. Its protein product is CASSLRGEDGNTIYF. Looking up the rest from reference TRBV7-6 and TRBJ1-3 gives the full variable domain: GAGVSQSPRYKVTKRGQDVALRCDPISGHVSLYWYRQALGQGPEFLTYFNYEAQQDKSGLPNDRFSAERPEGSISTLTIQRTEQRDSAMYRCASSLRGEDGNTIYFGEGSWLTVV.

DNA of the CDR3: TGTGCCGGCCGGGTAGCGGGAGTTTCACGAGATACGCAGTATTTT. Amino acids: CAGRVAGVSRDTQYF. This chain links TRBV30 with TRBJ2-3, with 9 bases fitting TRBD2. The CDR3 consists of 15 residues. Germline CDR1 and CDR2: GTSNPN and SVGIG (reference sequence). The trim removed 8 bases at V and 5 bases at J, leaving 14 bases unmatched.

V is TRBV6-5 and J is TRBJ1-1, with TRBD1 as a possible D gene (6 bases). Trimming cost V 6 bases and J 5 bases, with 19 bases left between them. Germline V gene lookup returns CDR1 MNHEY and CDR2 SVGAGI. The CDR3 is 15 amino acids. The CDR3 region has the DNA TGTGCCAGCAGCAAAGCACAGGGATTAATAACTGAAGCTTTCTTT. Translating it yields CASSKAQGLITEAFF.

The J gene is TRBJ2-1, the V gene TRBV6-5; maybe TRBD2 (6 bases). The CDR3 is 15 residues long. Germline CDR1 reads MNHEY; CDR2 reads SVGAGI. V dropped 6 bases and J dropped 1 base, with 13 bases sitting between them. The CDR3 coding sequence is TGTGCCAGCAGCCGCGGGGCCGGGTCCTACAATGAGCAGTTCTTC. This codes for CASSRGAGSYNEQFF.

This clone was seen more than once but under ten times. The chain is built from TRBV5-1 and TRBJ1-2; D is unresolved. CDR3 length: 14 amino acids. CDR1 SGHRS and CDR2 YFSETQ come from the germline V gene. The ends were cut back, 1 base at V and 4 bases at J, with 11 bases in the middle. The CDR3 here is CASSLSGFLYGYTF. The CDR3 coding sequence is TGCGCCAGCAGCTTGAGCGGGTTTCTCTATGGCTACACCTTC. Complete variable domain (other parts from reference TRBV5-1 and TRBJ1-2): KAGVTQTPRYLIKTRGQQVTLSCSPISGHRSVSWYQQTPGQGLQFLFEYFSETQRNKGNFPGRFSGRQFSNSRSEMNVSTLELGDSALYLCASSLSGFLYGYTFGSGTRLTVV.

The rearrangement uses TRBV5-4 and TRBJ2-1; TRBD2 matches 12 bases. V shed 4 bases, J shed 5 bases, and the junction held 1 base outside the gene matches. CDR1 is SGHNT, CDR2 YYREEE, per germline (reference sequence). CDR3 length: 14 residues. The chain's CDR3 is CASSGLAGNNEQFF. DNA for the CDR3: TGTGCCAGCAGCGGACTAGCGGGGAACAATGAGCAGTTCTTC.

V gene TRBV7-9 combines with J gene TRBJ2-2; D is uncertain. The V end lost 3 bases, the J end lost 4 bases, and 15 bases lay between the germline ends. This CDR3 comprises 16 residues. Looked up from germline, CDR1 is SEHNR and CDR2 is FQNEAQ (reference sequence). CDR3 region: CASSFSRPPSTGELFF. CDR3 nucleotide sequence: TGTGCCAGCAGCTTTTCCAGGCCTCCGAGCACCGGGGAGCTGTTTTTT.

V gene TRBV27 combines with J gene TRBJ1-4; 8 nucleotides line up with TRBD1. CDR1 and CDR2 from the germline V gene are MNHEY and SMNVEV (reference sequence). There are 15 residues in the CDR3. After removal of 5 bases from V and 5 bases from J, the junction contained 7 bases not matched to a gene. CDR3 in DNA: TGTGCCAGCAGTCCCGACAGGGGAGGGAATGAAAAACTGTTTTTT. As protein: CASSPDRGGNEKLFF.

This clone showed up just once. CDR3 DNA sequence: TGTGCCAGCACACTAGCGGGAGGGCCAGATGAGCAGTTCTTC. Amino acid sequence: CASTLAGGPDEQFF. This chain connects TRBV28 to TRBJ2-1; TRBD2 matches at 13 bases. Per germline, CDR1 MDHEN and CDR2 SYDVKM. The CDR3 runs to 14 residues. V gave up 7 bases and J gave up 8 bases; unmatched junction bases: 5.

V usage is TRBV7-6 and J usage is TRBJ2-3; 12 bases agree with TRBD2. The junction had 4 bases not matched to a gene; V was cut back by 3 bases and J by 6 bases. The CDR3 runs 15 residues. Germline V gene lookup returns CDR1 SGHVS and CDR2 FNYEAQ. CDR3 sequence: CASSLTSGSTDTQYF. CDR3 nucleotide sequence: TGTGCCAGCAGCTTGACTAGCGGGAGTACCGATACGCAGTATTTT.

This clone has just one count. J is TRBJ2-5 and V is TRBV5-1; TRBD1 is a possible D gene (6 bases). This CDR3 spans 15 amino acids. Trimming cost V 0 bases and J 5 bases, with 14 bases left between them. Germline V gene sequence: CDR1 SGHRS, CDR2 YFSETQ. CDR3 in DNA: TGCGCCAGCAGCTTGGACCTGGGGGCCGGTGAGACCCAGTACTTC. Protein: CASSLDLGAGETQYF.

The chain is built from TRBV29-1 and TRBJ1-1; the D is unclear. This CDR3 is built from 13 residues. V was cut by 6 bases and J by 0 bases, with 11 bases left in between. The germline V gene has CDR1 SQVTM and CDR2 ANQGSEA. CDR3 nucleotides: TGCAGCGTGGCGGGCGGACTGAACACTGAAGCTTTCTTT. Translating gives CSVAGGLNTEAFF.

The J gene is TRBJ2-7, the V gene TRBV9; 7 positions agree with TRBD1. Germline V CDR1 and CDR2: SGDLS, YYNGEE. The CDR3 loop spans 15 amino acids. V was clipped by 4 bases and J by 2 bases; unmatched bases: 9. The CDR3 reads CASSPQGELTYEQYF. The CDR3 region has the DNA TGTGCCAGCAGCCCCCAGGGGGAGCTAACCTACGAGCAGTACTTC.

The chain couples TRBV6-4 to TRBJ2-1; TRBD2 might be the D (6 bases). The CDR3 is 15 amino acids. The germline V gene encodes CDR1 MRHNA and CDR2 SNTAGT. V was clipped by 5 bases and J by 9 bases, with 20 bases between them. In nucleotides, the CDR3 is TGTGCCAGCAGTTCAACCGGGACTCGGCGGGGTGAGCAGTTCTTC. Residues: CASSSTGTRRGEQFF.

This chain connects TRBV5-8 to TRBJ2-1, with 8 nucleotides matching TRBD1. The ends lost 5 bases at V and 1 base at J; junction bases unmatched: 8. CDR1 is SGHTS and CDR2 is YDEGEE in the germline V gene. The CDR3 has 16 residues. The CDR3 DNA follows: TGTGCCAGCAGGTCCGGGACAGGCCTTTCCTACAATGAGCAGTTCTTC. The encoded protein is CASRSGTGLSYNEQFF.

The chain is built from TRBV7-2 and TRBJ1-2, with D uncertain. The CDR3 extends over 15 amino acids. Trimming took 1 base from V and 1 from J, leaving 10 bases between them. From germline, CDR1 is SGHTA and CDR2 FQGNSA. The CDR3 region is CASSLGVGLNYGYTF. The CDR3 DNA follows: TGTGCCAGCAGCTTAGGGGTAGGACTTAACTATGGCTACACCTTC.

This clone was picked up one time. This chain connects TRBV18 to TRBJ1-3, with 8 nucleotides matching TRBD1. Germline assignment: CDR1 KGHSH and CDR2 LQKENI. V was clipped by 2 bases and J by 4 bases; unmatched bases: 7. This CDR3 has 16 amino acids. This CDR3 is CASSPAGQAIGNTIYF. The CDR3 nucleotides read TGTGCCAGCTCACCAGCGGGACAGGCGATAGGAAACACCATATATTTT.